This T cell receptor beta chain was sequenced in a study of human T cells and chemical hapten exposure. As for the study in general: DPC at 2% was the sensitizing agent, placed on roughly 2 cm by roughly 2 cm of upper inner arm skin. Weekly administration of diphenylcyclopropenone to the scalp of patients continued throughout the roughly 22-week study.

CDR1 and CDR2 from the germline V gene are SNHLY and FYNNEI. The CDR3 length is 13 residues. Trimming shortened V by 7 bases and J by 4 bases, and 11 bases separated the two germline ends. Time point noted: pre-sensitization, week 0. Treatment: therapeutic diphenylcyclopropenone sensitization with weekly scalp DPC. To note about this clonotype: Its specificity is unknown.

During construction of the library, unique molecular identifiers were attached to individual cDNA molecules for quantitative, reproducible TCR counting. MiXCR, run by TCRdb on the RACE reads, gives a single entry per CDR3 protein. The table records 300,000 to 450,000 distinct CDR3 sequences, over 5% of them present only once. Study-wide results and limits: No alteration of TCRs above 1 in 1000 frequency was seen with DPC sensitization.

The receptor's source is a woman aged 18-35 years with alopecia areata. Some clones in this sample may be carry-over from other donors' samples. Sequencing used whole blood, obtained in connection with sensitization to the hapten diphenylcyclopropenone (DPC). The gene calls are TRBV2 and TRBJ1-5, with D possibly TRBD1 on 5 matching bases. CDR3 DNA: TGTGCCAGCACCGACGGGGGGAATCAGCCCCAGCATTTT. Translated, it gives CASTDGGNQPQHF.